A selection of T cell receptor beta chains follows, all from one sample in a study of sequential checkpoint blockade in melanoma. Assay used: immunoSEQ multiplex PCR; TCRdb lists only in-frame clones, some missing. Of around 20,000 clones in the sample, 75% to 90% were seen once. The sequencing here drew on CD8+ T cells sorted from blood (inferred from file names), taken from a patient given nivolumab and ipilimumab in sequence. Source of these receptors: a human donor with melanoma. Each CDR3 is given with its conserved first and last residue. The D gene is left open where the match is weak. The size of a clone is reported for some rows only, either as once, few or many, or as a class for expanded clones.

cdr3_aa	cdr3_nt	v_call	j_call	d_call	cdr3_length	clone_size
CASRLDRVGMNTEAFF	TGTGCCAGTAGACTTGACAGGGTGGGGATGAACACTGAAGCTTTCTTT	TRBV19	TRBJ1-1	TRBD1	16	NA
CASSLVGAGGNEQYF	TGTGCCAGCAGCTTAGTGGGAGCGGGAGGGAACGAGCAGTACTTC	TRBV11-2	TRBJ2-7	TRBD2	15	medium-sized
CASSDGTGNEQYF	TGTGCCAGCAGTGACGGGACAGGGAACGAGCAGTACTTC	TRBV2	TRBJ2-7	TRBD1	13	NA
CASSWGVRAASYEQYF	TGTGCCAGCAGTTGGGGGGTCAGGGCTGCGTCCTACGAGCAGTACTTC	TRBV28	TRBJ2-7	NA	16	once
CASSLMAGSSYEQYF	TGTGCCAGCAGTTTAATGGCAGGAAGCTCCTACGAGCAGTACTTC	TRBV27	TRBJ2-7	NA	15	NA
CASEGQGQPGYTF	TGTGCCAGCGAAGGACAGGGCCAGCCTGGCTACACCTTC	TRBV9	TRBJ1-2	TRBD1	13	few
CASSLVSGGSGEAFF	TGCGCCAGCAGCTTAGTTTCAGGGGGTTCAGGCGAAGCTTTCTTT	TRBV5-1	TRBJ1-1	TRBD1	15	NA
CASSLVIAADTDTQYF	TGCGCCAGCAGCTTGGTGATAGCGGCAGACACAGATACGCAGTATTTT	TRBV5-1	TRBJ2-3	NA	16	NA
CASSYGGFGEKLFF	TGTGCCAGCAGTTACGGAGGGTTTGGCGAAAAACTGTTTTTT	TRBV6-6	TRBJ1-4	NA	14	NA
CASSQVQGRQPQHF	TGCGCCAGCAGCCAGGTACAGGGACGGCAGCCCCAGCATTTT	TRBV4-3	TRBJ1-5	NA	14	NA
CASSITSGPTEAFF	TGTGCCAGCAGCATCACTTCAGGGCCCACTGAAGCTTTCTTT	TRBV7-9	TRBJ1-1	NA	14	NA
CASSLEPGHYYTEAFF	TGTGCCAGCAGCTTGGAACCGGGACACTACTACACTGAAGCTTTCTTT	TRBV5-4	TRBJ1-1	NA	16	few
CASSIFPSGSYEQYF	TGTGCCAGTAGTATATTTCCTAGCGGATCCTACGAGCAGTACTTC	TRBV19	TRBJ2-7	TRBD2	15	NA
CASSIGGTVYEQYF	TGTGCCAGTAGTATAGGTGGTACAGTATACGAGCAGTACTTC	TRBV19	TRBJ2-7	NA	14	NA
CASSPAGTPDGYEQYF	TGTGCCAGCAGCCCCGCCGGGACACCAGACGGCTACGAGCAGTACTTC	TRBV5-4	TRBJ2-7	NA	16	NA
CASSEAQEVYLIYEQYF	TGTGCCAGCAGTGAAGCCCAGGAAGTTTATCTGATATACGAGCAGTACTTC	TRBV25-1	TRBJ2-7	NA	17	once
CASSLGVGGIYEQYF	TGTGCCAGCAGCTTAGGGGTTGGCGGAATCTACGAGCAGTACTTC	TRBV7-9	TRBJ2-7	NA	15	NA
CASSVGTGYGYTF	TGTGCCAGCAGCGTAGGGACAGGCTATGGCTACACCTTC	TRBV9	TRBJ1-2	TRBD1	13	NA
CASSEVPGTEFPYEQYF	TGTGCCAGCAGTGAGGTCCCCGGGACAGAGTTTCCTTACGAGCAGTACTTC	TRBV2	TRBJ2-7	TRBD1	17	NA
CASEQGAAGANVLTF	TGTGCCAGCGAACAGGGGGCGGCTGGGGCCAACGTCCTGACTTTC	TRBV5-6	TRBJ2-6	TRBD1	15	NA
CASSGVRTGVYEQYF	TGTGCCAGCAGTGGGGTGAGGACAGGGGTTTACGAGCAGTACTTC	TRBV25-1	TRBJ2-7	TRBD1	15	once
CASSLRQGEDEQYF	TGTGCCAGCAGTCTCCGACAGGGTGAGGACGAGCAGTACTTC	TRBV27	TRBJ2-7	TRBD1	14	NA
CASSAMSGGPYEQYF	TGTGCCAGCAGTGCCATGTCCGGGGGGCCCTACGAGCAGTACTTC	TRBV6-1	TRBJ2-7	NA	15	NA
CASSLYQGGTYEQYF	TGTGCCAGCAGTTTATATCAAGGAGGAACCTACGAGCAGTACTTC	TRBV28	TRBJ2-7	NA	15	NA
CASSPPFRGRETQYF	TGTGCCAGCTCACCACCGTTCCGGGGGAGGGAGACCCAGTACTTC	TRBV18	TRBJ2-5	NA	15	NA
CASSYLGAGTEAFF	TGTGCCAGCAGTTACTTGGGGGCCGGCACTGAAGCTTTCTTT	TRBV6-5	TRBJ1-1	NA	14	NA
CASSYDFNEQFF	TGTGCCAGCAGTTATGACTTCAATGAGCAGTTCTTC	TRBV27	TRBJ2-1	NA	12	NA
CASSTPGGANTGELFF	TGTGCCAGCAGCACACCGGGAGGGGCCAACACCGGGGAGCTGTTTTTT	TRBV2	TRBJ2-2	TRBD2	16	NA
CASSSRLAGAYEQFF	TGTGCCAGCAGTTCTAGACTAGCGGGAGCCTATGAGCAGTTCTTC	TRBV27	TRBJ2-1	TRBD2	15	NA
CASSHPSGGEEKLFF	TGTGCCAGCAGCCACCCTTCAGGGGGTGAGGAAAAACTGTTTTTT	TRBV7-9	TRBJ1-4	TRBD1	15	few
CASGLTVYPPYEQYF	TGCGCCAGCGGATTGACAGTCTATCCCCCCTACGAGCAGTACTTC	TRBV10-2	TRBJ2-7	NA	15	NA
CASSLEEDTIYF	TGTGCCAGCAGCTTAGAAGAGGACACCATATATTTT	TRBV7-9	TRBJ1-3	NA	12	medium-sized
CAGSGQGTQYF	TGTGCCGGAAGCGGGCAGGGAACGCAGTATTTT	TRBV6-1	TRBJ2-3	NA	11	few
CASNRDNSPLHF	TGTGCCAGCAACAGGGATAATTCACCCCTCCACTTT	TRBV5-6	TRBJ1-6	NA	12	once
CSVVGGDYEQYF	TGCAGCGTTGTCGGGGGGGACTACGAGCAGTACTTC	TRBV29-1	TRBJ2-7	TRBD2	12	NA
CASSFGGAPYEQYF	TGTGCCAGCAGCTTTGGGGGGGCCCCCTACGAGCAGTACTTC	TRBV5-4	TRBJ2-7	NA	14	few
CASSSGGLYDEKLFF	TGTGCCAGTAGTTCCGGGGGGCTATATGATGAAAAACTGTTTTTT	TRBV19	TRBJ1-4	NA	15	NA